This paragraph reports one TCR beta chain. The antigen is unknown. The repertoire was sequenced with immunoSEQ multiplex PCR; TCRdb's copy has only in-frame clones and lacks some. The data contain 300,000 to 500,000 clones, about 88% of them singletons. These data belong to a study of Ad26.COV2.S vaccination and SARS-CoV-2 variants. About the research overall: In the study, Ad26.COV2.S was injected intramuscularly once, or twice 56 days apart.

The germline gives CDR1 GTSNPN, CDR2 SVGIG (reference sequence). Trimming took 3 bases from V and 1 from J, leaving 7 bases between them. The CDR3 spans 13 residues. Sample treatment: around 19 received Ad26.COV2.S at low or high dose, single or two shots; roughly five received placebo; per-sample allocation not given. Sampling happened 63 days after the first vaccine or placebo injection. The study's findings and limits: People who got the vaccine had more spike-specific TCR breadth than people who got placebo. Non-spike TCR breadth showed similarity between vaccine and placebo recipients.

Sequenced here: peripheral blood, sampled in a trial of Ad26.COV2.S vaccine versus placebo. This receptor was taken from a person aged 18 to 65 who received the Ad26.COV2.S COVID-19 vaccine or a placebo. V is TRBV30 and J is TRBJ2-1; D is unresolved. The CDR3 here is CAWRRFSYNEQFF. The CDR3 bases are TGTGCCTGGAGACGTTTTTCCTACAATGAGCAGTTCTTC.